This is a list of T cell receptor beta chains from one sample in a study of OX40 agonist ivuxolimab in advanced cancers. Only in-frame clones appear in the TCRdb table, and some are missing; sequencing was by immunoSEQ multiplex PCR. The sample yields around 40,000 clones, about 88% seen once. Sequencing used CD4+ or CD8+ T cells sorted from blood, obtained in a trial of the OX40 agonist ivuxolimab. These receptors came from an adult with an advanced solid tumor such as melanoma, head and neck, liver or kidney cancer. Both conserved end residues are part of each CDR3. A D gene is named only where the DNA matches it firmly. Expanded clones are given a class, and other clones once, few, many or no size at all.

abundance: .
j_gene: TRBJ1-2
d_gene: .
v_gene: TRBV27
CDR3nt: TGTGCCAGCAGTTTATCTGCAGGGGTGGACTATGGCTACACCTTC
CDR3aa: CASSLSAGVDYGYTF

abundance: .
j_gene: TRBJ2-7
d_gene: .
v_gene: TRBV6-1
CDR3nt: TGTGCCTCAAAATGGGACGGGAGCTCAGTCGAGCAGTACTTC
CDR3aa: CASKWDGSSVEQYF

abundance: .
j_gene: TRBJ1-4
d_gene: .
v_gene: TRBV4-1
CDR3nt: TGCGCCAGCTCTCGGGGCTTTCGGTCAGGGGAAAAACTGTTTTTT
CDR3aa: CASSRGFRSGEKLFF

abundance: once
j_gene: TRBJ1-5
d_gene: .
v_gene: TRBV6-5
CDR3nt: TGTGCCAGCACCGACGTGTGGTCCCAGCATTTT
CDR3aa: CASTDVWSQHF

abundance: .
j_gene: TRBJ1-6
d_gene: .
v_gene: TRBV6-5
CDR3nt: TGTGCCAGCACCGAAGGTCAAAATAATTCACCCCTCCACTTT
CDR3aa: CASTEGQNNSPLHF

abundance: .
j_gene: TRBJ2-5
d_gene: TRBD2
v_gene: TRBV7-9
CDR3nt: TGTGCCAGCACCCCTGAGGCGGGGGTACGAGAGACCCAGTACTTC
CDR3aa: CASTPEAGVRETQYF

abundance: .
j_gene: TRBJ2-2
d_gene: TRBD1
v_gene: TRBV2
CDR3nt: TGTGCCAGCAGCGAAGGGACAGGGGGGGCCGGGGAGCTGTTTTTT
CDR3aa: CASSEGTGGAGELFF

abundance: .
j_gene: TRBJ1-1
d_gene: .
v_gene: TRBV4-1
CDR3nt: TGCGCCAGCAGCCAACATCAGGGTGTTGTCACTGAAGCTTTCTTT
CDR3aa: CASSQHQGVVTEAFF

abundance: .
j_gene: TRBJ1-1
d_gene: TRBD1
v_gene: TRBV30
CDR3nt: TGTGCCTGGAGCCCGATGGGCAGGGGGGAAGGGAACACTGAAGCTTTCTTT
CDR3aa: CAWSPMGRGEGNTEAFF

abundance: .
j_gene: TRBJ2-1
d_gene: TRBD1
v_gene: TRBV5-1
CDR3nt: TGCGCCAGCAGCTTAAAATCAACAGGGGGCTTAACCCCAATCTACAATGAGCAGTTCTTC
CDR3aa: CASSLKSTGGLTPIYNEQFF

abundance: .
j_gene: TRBJ1-4
d_gene: .
v_gene: TRBV4-1
CDR3nt: TGCGCCAGCAGCCAAAACGGGAAGACTACAACTAATGAAAAACTGTTTTTT
CDR3aa: CASSQNGKTTTNEKLFF

abundance: .
j_gene: TRBJ1-2
d_gene: .
v_gene: TRBV7-9
CDR3nt: TGTGCCAGCAGCCCAGGGATTTATGGCTACACCTTC
CDR3aa: CASSPGIYGYTF

abundance: .
j_gene: TRBJ2-5
d_gene: TRBD2
v_gene: TRBV7-2
CDR3nt: TGTGCCAGCAGCTCCGACCTTAGCGGGGGGGCCCCCCGGACCCAGTACTTC
CDR3aa: CASSSDLSGGAPRTQYF

abundance: once
j_gene: TRBJ2-2
d_gene: TRBD2
v_gene: TRBV4-1
CDR3nt: TGCGCCAGCAGCCCAGGTGTGGCGGGAGGGCCCGGGGAGCTGTTTTTT
CDR3aa: CASSPGVAGGPGELFF

abundance: once
j_gene: TRBJ2-7
d_gene: TRBD1
v_gene: TRBV6-5
CDR3nt: TGTGCCAGCAGGGCCGGGACAGGGAGCAACGAGCAGTACTTC
CDR3aa: CASRAGTGSNEQYF

abundance: once
j_gene: TRBJ1-1
d_gene: .
v_gene: TRBV30
CDR3nt: TGTGCCTGGAGTCGGGGTTTGAACACTGAAGCTTTCTTT
CDR3aa: CAWSRGLNTEAFF

abundance: .
j_gene: TRBJ2-7
d_gene: .
v_gene: TRBV6-4
CDR3nt: TGTGCCAGCAGTGGTGGACAGTACTACGAGCAGTACTTC
CDR3aa: CASSGGQYYEQYF

abundance: .
j_gene: TRBJ2-3
d_gene: .
v_gene: TRBV7-9
CDR3nt: TGTGCCAGCAGCTTAAAGCGAGTGAGCACAGATACGCAGTATTTT
CDR3aa: CASSLKRVSTDTQYF

abundance: .
j_gene: TRBJ1-3
d_gene: .
v_gene: TRBV6-1
CDR3nt: TGTGCCAGCATCTACCGGGCCGTAGGGTACACCATATATTTT
CDR3aa: CASIYRAVGYTIYF

abundance: .
j_gene: TRBJ1-2
d_gene: .
v_gene: TRBV28
CDR3nt: TGTGCCAGCAGATCACCCGGAGAGCGTGGCTACACCTTC
CDR3aa: CASRSPGERGYTF

abundance: .
j_gene: TRBJ2-3
d_gene: TRBD2
v_gene: TRBV30
CDR3nt: TGTGCCTGGTCGGGACTAGCGGGAGAGGGCACAGATACGCAGTATTTT
CDR3aa: CAWSGLAGEGTDTQYF

abundance: .
j_gene: TRBJ1-6
d_gene: .
v_gene: TRBV5-8
CDR3nt: TGTGCCAGCAGGAAGACGATGGGGGAACAGAATTCACCCCTCCACTTT
CDR3aa: CASRKTMGEQNSPLHF

abundance: .
j_gene: TRBJ2-5
d_gene: .
v_gene: TRBV7-9
CDR3nt: TGTGCCAGCAGCTCCGGCGGAACAGTAATCCAAGAGACCCAGTACTTC
CDR3aa: CASSSGGTVIQETQYF

abundance: .
j_gene: TRBJ2-4
d_gene: TRBD2
v_gene: TRBV27
CDR3nt: TGTGCCAGCAGGGCCGGGACTAGCGGGAGGATCGGAGCCAAAAACATTCAGTACTTC
CDR3aa: CASRAGTSGRIGAKNIQYF

abundance: .
j_gene: TRBJ1-1
d_gene: TRBD1
v_gene: TRBV19
CDR3nt: TGTGCCAGTAGTACCATCGGGACAGTTGAAGCTTTCTTT
CDR3aa: CASSTIGTVEAFF

abundance: .
j_gene: TRBJ1-5
d_gene: .
v_gene: TRBV27
CDR3nt: TGTGCCAGCAGCCTCGCCGGCGGCAATCAGCCCCAGCATTTT
CDR3aa: CASSLAGGNQPQHF

abundance: .
j_gene: TRBJ2-3
d_gene: .
v_gene: TRBV14
CDR3nt: TGTGCCAGCAGCCTAACGCAGCGGACGACAGATACGCAGTATTTT
CDR3aa: CASSLTQRTTDTQYF

abundance: .
j_gene: TRBJ1-4
d_gene: .
v_gene: TRBV28
CDR3nt: TGTGCCAGCAGCCTTGACCAGGGGCCTAATGAAAAACTGTTTTTT
CDR3aa: CASSLDQGPNEKLFF